Presented here are 23 T cell receptor beta chains from one specimen sequenced in a study of Graves' ophthalmopathy and Graves' hyperthyroidism. RNA transcripts were the template, and TCR beta CDR3 regions were amplified from them. HTBI primers were used in a first-round RT-PCR, which preceded a second-round multiplex PCR. TCRdb recomputed calls from the multiplex PCR reads with MiXCR, one row per CDR3 protein. The sample yields about 390,000 distinct CDR3 sequences, 15% seen once. What was sequenced was peripheral blood. The receptors were sampled from a young woman with stable Graves' hyperthyroidism.

This clonotype was observed many times. V gene TRBV9 combines with J gene TRBJ1-2; D not resolved. The CDR3 loop spans 14 amino acids. CDR1 and CDR2 from the germline V gene are SGDLS and YYNGEE. V was cut by 0 bases and J by 6 bases, with 12 bases left in between. The CDR3 DNA sequence: TGTGCCAGCAGCGTAGGGGTTTATCCGGATGGCTACACCTTC. Translating gives CASSVGVYPDGYTF.

Many counts were recorded for this clonotype. The gene calls are TRBV19 and TRBJ1-2; tentative D call: TRBD1 (5 bases). The CDR3 is made up of 13 amino acids. CDR1 and CDR2 (germline): LNHDA, SQIVND (reference sequence). Trimming took off 6 bases at V and 7 bases at J, with 15 bases between the two ends. The CDR3 protein is CASRGPRESGYTF. As DNA, the CDR3 is TGTGCCAGTAGGGGCCCCAGGGAGAGTGGCTACACCTTC.

This clonotype was seen ten or more times. This chain links TRBV15 with TRBJ2-7, with TRBD1 matching over 7 bases. The V and J ends lost 0 bases and 1 base, in that order; junction bases with no gene match: 12. The CDR3 spans 18 residues. Germline V lookup: CDR1 LNHNV, CDR2 YYDKDF (reference sequence). CDR3 DNA sequence: TGTGCCACCAGCAGAGAAGCATTGACAGGGCCCACGTCCTACGAGCAGTACTTC. Translation: CATSREALTGPTSYEQYF.

This clonotype has at least ten counts. The chain carries TRBV5-6 and TRBJ1-5; the D gene is possibly TRBD1 (5 bases). This CDR3 is built from 14 residues. The germline CDR1 and CDR2 sequences are SGHDT and YYEEEE. Trimming took off 2 bases at V and 4 bases at J, with 10 bases between the two ends. The CDR3 reads CASSLKGKNQPQHF. The CDR3 nucleotides read TGTGCCAGCAGCTTAAAGGGGAAAAATCAGCCCCAGCATTTT.

This clonotype was detected many times. The chain is built from TRBV7-2 and TRBJ1-2, with TRBD1 matching over 9 bases. The germline V gene has CDR1 SGHTA and CDR2 FQGNSA. Trimming at V came to 5 bases and at J to 7 bases, leaving 11 bases not matched to a gene. This CDR3 is built from 15 residues. CDR3 in DNA: TGTGCCAGCAGCCCGCCGGGACAGGGCTATGGTGGCTACACCTTC. Protein: CASSPPGQGYGGYTF.

V is TRBV6-1 and J is TRBJ2-7; D is ambiguous. The germline V gene encodes CDR1 MNHNS and CDR2 SASEGT. The CDR3 extends over 14 amino acids. V was clipped by 6 bases and J by 4 bases, with 16 bases between them. The CDR3 DNA follows: TGTGCCAGCAGCCCACCCGGTCGGGTGTACGAGCAGTACTTC. Residues: CASSPPGRVYEQYF.

The table lists this clonotype with many counts. The chain has TRBV7-9 and TRBJ2-5; 9 nucleotides agree with TRBD1. Germline V gene sequence: CDR1 SEHNR, CDR2 FQNEAQ (reference sequence). CDR3 length: 15 residues. The junction had 8 bases not matched to a gene; V was cut back by 4 bases and J by 5 bases. The CDR3 loop reads CASSSHDRGNETQYF. The CDR3 DNA follows: TGTGCCAGCAGCTCCCACGACAGGGGGAACGAGACCCAGTACTTC.

This clonotype was observed a handful of times. The genes are TRBV27 and TRBJ1-1, with no clear D. V lost 2 bases and J 7 bases, leaving 11 bases between the germline ends. Germline V lookup: CDR1 MNHEY, CDR2 SMNVEV (reference sequence). The CDR3 consists of 13 residues. Written as DNA, the CDR3 is TGTGCCAGCAGTTTAATTGCAGGAAATGAAGCTTTCTTT. Translated, it gives CASSLIAGNEAFF.

In regard to this clonotype: Without the conserved terminal phenylalanine or tryptophan, this CDR3 likely stems from a read error. The chain employs TRBV7-2 and TRBJ2-7; 8 bases line up with TRBD2. CDR1 and CDR2 from the germline V gene are SGHTA and FQGNSA. J gave up 6 bases and V 2 bases, and 9 bases lay outside the gene matches. The CDR3 extends over 15 amino acids. This CDR3 is CASSLWSGGNSEQYL. Here the CDR3 DNA reads TGTGCCAGCAGCTTATGGAGCGGGGGCAACAGCGAGCAGTACTTG.

This clonotype was observed at least ten times. This sequence joins TRBV7-3 and TRBJ2-2, with a possible D match to TRBD2 (6 bases). The V end lost 11 bases, the J end lost 2 bases, and 9 bases lay between the germline ends. This CDR3 has 12 amino acids. Germline CDR1 SGHTA, CDR2 FQGTGA. CDR3 in DNA: TGTGCCGCGGGACCAAACACCGGGGAGCTGTTTTTT. Translation: CAAGPNTGELFF.

This clonotype has ten or more counts. The gene calls are TRBV20-1 and TRBJ1-1; the D is unclear. CDR3 size: 10 residues. Trimming removed 3 bases from V and 3 bases from J, with 2 bases in between. Germline lookup yields CDR1 DFQATT and CDR2 SNEGSKA (reference sequence). The CDR3 nucleotides read TGCAGTGCTAGGCACACTGAAGCTTTCTTT. Its protein product is CSARHTEAFF.

This clonotype has a handful of counts. This sequence joins TRBV20-1 and TRBJ2-7, with 8 bases matching TRBD2. Germline lookup yields CDR1 DFQATT and CDR2 SNEGSKA (reference sequence). The CDR3 runs 15 residues. J lost 2 bases, V lost 3 bases, and 9 bases had no gene match. DNA of the CDR3: TGCAGTGCTAGGGGCTTACTAGCGGCCGCCTACGAGCAGTACTTC. Translation: CSARGLLAAAYEQYF.

There are many counts of this clonotype. This chain joins TRBV7-9 and TRBJ1-1; no definite D call. Trimming removed 0 bases at V and 6 bases at J, with 11 bases between. In germline, CDR1 is SEHNR, CDR2 FQNEAQ (reference sequence). The CDR3 has 14 amino acids. CDR3 protein: CASSLARVPAEAFF. The CDR3 DNA reads TGTGCCAGCAGCTTAGCGCGGGTCCCTGCTGAAGCTTTCTTT. The entire variable domain, with the rest obtained from reference TRBV7-9 and TRBJ1-1, is as follows: DTGVSQNPRHKITKRGQNVTFRCDPISEHNRLYWYRQTLGQGPEFLTYFQNEAQLEKSRLLSDRFSAERPKGSFSTLEIQRTEQGDSAMYLCASSLARVPAEAFFGQGTRLTVV.

At least ten counts were recorded for this clonotype. The genes are TRBV19 and TRBJ1-1; 10 bases map to TRBD1. V shed 5 bases and J 3 bases; nucleotides not matched to a gene: 0. The CDR3 contains 13 residues. CDR1 LNHDA and CDR2 SQIVND come from the germline V gene (reference sequence). CDR3 residues: CASSGQGDTEAFF. Here the CDR3 DNA reads TGTGCCAGTAGTGGACAGGGGGACACTGAAGCTTTCTTT.

Many counts were recorded for this clonotype. This chain links TRBV4-1 with TRBJ1-5; unclear D gene. V was cut by 1 base and J by 3 bases, with 10 bases left in between. This CDR3 spans 15 amino acids. Germline V lookup: CDR1 MGHRA, CDR2 YSYEKL. This CDR3 is CASSQGKGFNQPQHF. The CDR3 DNA reads as TGCGCCAGCAGCCAAGGGAAGGGTTTCAATCAGCCCCAGCATTTT.

This clonotype was counted ten times or more. The chain joins TRBV19 to TRBJ1-5; no reliable D call. Germline assignment: CDR1 LNHDA and CDR2 SQIVND (reference sequence). V lost 3 bases to trimming and J lost 5 bases, with 23 bases between them. The CDR3 is 18 residues long. CDR3 nucleotides: TGTGCCAGTAGTATGGAGGGCAGGATGTGGATATGGGATCAGCCCCAGCATTTT. Translated: CASSMEGRMWIWDQPQHF.

Only a few counts were recorded for this clonotype. The J gene is TRBJ1-2, the V gene TRBV7-8; D uncertain. The CDR3 spans 16 residues. V lost 2 bases to trimming and J lost 0 bases, with 13 bases between them. CDR1 is SGHVS and CDR2 is FQNEAQ in the germline V gene. DNA of the CDR3: TGTGCCAGCAGCTTACGGAGGGTTGCGGCTAACTATGGCTACACCTTC. Residues: CASSLRRVAANYGYTF.

Many counts were recorded for this clonotype. V usage is TRBV10-3 and J usage is TRBJ2-5; 7 positions match TRBD2. This CDR3 has 18 amino acids. Germline V CDR1 and CDR2: ENHRY, SYGVKD. V was clipped by 3 bases and J by 1 base; unmatched bases: 14. The CDR3 region has the DNA TGTGCCATCAGTGACCCTTCCTTAAACCCTAGCGGCCAAGAGACCCAGTACTTC. It is translated as CAISDPSLNPSGQETQYF.

This clonotype was recorded many times. The rearrangement links TRBV15 to TRBJ2-5, with D uncertain. In germline, CDR1 is LNHNV, CDR2 YYDKDF (reference sequence). The CDR3 extends over 16 amino acids. Trimming removed 1 base from V and 2 bases from J, with 14 bases in between. CDR3 region: CATSRGPADWQETQYF. The DNA for the CDR3 is TGTGCCACCAGCAGAGGACCGGCCGACTGGCAAGAGACCCAGTACTTC.

Ten or more counts support this clonotype. This sequence joins TRBV7-9 and TRBJ1-5; D is unclear. The CDR3 runs to 12 residues. The V end was cut by 5 bases, the J end by 4 bases, with 6 bases between. The germline V gene has CDR1 SEHNR and CDR2 FQNEAQ (reference sequence). In DNA, the CDR3 is TGTGCCAGCAGCAATCCAAATCAGCCCCAGCATTTT. Protein: CASSNPNQPQHF. The variable domain in full, completed from reference TRBV7-9 and TRBJ1-5, reads DTGVSQNPRHKITKRGQNVTFRCDPISEHNRLYWYRQTLGQGPEFLTYFQNEAQLEKSRLLSDRFSAERPKGSFSTLEIQRTEQGDSAMYLCASSNPNQPQHFGDGTRLSIL.

This clonotype was picked up a small number of times. The rearrangement joins TRBV29-1 to TRBJ2-5, with TRBD2 identical over 8 bases. From germline, CDR1 is SQVTM and CDR2 ANQGSEA. CDR3 length: 14 amino acids. V lost 7 bases and J lost 4; bases outside the gene matches: 11. The CDR3 reads CSARPGGVGETQYF. Written as DNA, the CDR3 is TGCAGCGCCCGCCCCGGGGGGGTTGGAGAGACCCAGTACTTC.

Only a few counts were recorded for this clonotype. This chain links TRBV11-2 with TRBJ2-7; unclear D gene. V gave up 3 bases and J gave up 3 bases, with 9 bases separating them. Germline CDR1 SGHAT, CDR2 FQNNGV. The CDR3 has 13 residues. CDR3 DNA sequence: TGTGCCAGCAGCTTTTATGATGGCTACGAGCAGTACTTC. This sequence encodes CASSFYDGYEQYF.

This clonotype was recorded many times. The chain uses TRBV18 and TRBJ1-1; D gene ambiguous. The germline V gene encodes CDR1 KGHSH and CDR2 LQKENI. The CDR3 spans 13 residues. V lost 8 bases, J lost 3 bases, and 13 bases lay in between. CDR3 residues: CASSPRRDTEAFF. DNA for the CDR3: TGTGCCAGCAGCCCCAGACGGGACACTGAAGCTTTCTTT.